These T cell receptor beta chains were read from a single sample in a study of T-cell memory formation after mild COVID-19. TCRdb re-analysed the 5' RACE reads in MiXCR, keeping a single row per CDR3 protein. The sample consists of some 210,000 distinct CDR3 sequences, around 18% of them appearing once. Specimen: PBMCs or a T cell subset sorted from them (not recorded which). The receptors come from an adult woman who had mild COVID-19 (a few samples of this study predate the infection). Cell type and time point are not known. The CDR3 runs from the conserved cysteine through the conserved F or W. Each record gives: CDR3 DNA, CDR3 protein, clone size, V gene, J gene, D gene, CDR3 length. D genes are given only for firm matches. Size values are once, few and many counts, or a class for expanded clones, and some rows have none.

CDR3nt: TGTGCCAGCAGTCAACAGGTGGGACCCAACTACGAGCAGTACTTC; CDR3aa: CASSQQVGPNYEQYF; abundance: -; v_gene: TRBV7-6; j_gene: TRBJ2-7; d_gene: -; len: 15
CDR3nt: TGTGCCAGCAGCCTGTTAACAGGGAGCTACGAGCAGTACTTC; CDR3aa: CASSLLTGSYEQYF; abundance: -; v_gene: TRBV14; j_gene: TRBJ2-7; d_gene: -; len: 14
CDR3nt: TGTGCCACCCGGACTAGCGGGAGGGCCCTTTCCGGGGAGCTGTTTTTT; CDR3aa: CATRTSGRALSGELFF; abundance: few; v_gene: TRBV6-5; j_gene: TRBJ2-2; d_gene: TRBD2; len: 16
CDR3nt: TGTGCCAGCAGTTCCCCCCCTAGCTATGGCTACACCTTC; CDR3aa: CASSSPPSYGYTF; abundance: many; v_gene: TRBV12-3/TRBV12-4; j_gene: TRBJ1-2; d_gene: -; len: 13
CDR3nt: TGCAGCGCTATTCCCGGGACTAGAATTGGGACCCAGTACTTC; CDR3aa: CSAIPGTRIGTQYF; abundance: few; v_gene: TRBV20-1; j_gene: TRBJ2-5; d_gene: TRBD2; len: 14
CDR3nt: TGCGCCAGCAGCCCTCAGGGACCGGGAAACACCATATATTTT; CDR3aa: CASSPQGPGNTIYF; abundance: -; v_gene: TRBV5-1; j_gene: TRBJ1-3; d_gene: -; len: 14
CDR3nt: TGTGCCAGCCGAGAGACAGGGAGGAACACTGAAGCTTTCTTT; CDR3aa: CASRETGRNTEAFF; abundance: -; v_gene: TRBV19; j_gene: TRBJ1-1; d_gene: TRBD1; len: 14
CDR3nt: TGTGCCAGCAGTTTGACGGCCAACAATGAAAAACTGTTTTTT; CDR3aa: CASSLTANNEKLFF; abundance: few; v_gene: TRBV12-3/TRBV12-4; j_gene: TRBJ1-4; d_gene: -; len: 14
CDR3nt: TGTGCCAGCAGCTTGGCTACAGGGGGTAACACTGAAGCTTTCTTT; CDR3aa: CASSLATGGNTEAFF; abundance: -; v_gene: TRBV7-9; j_gene: TRBJ1-1; d_gene: TRBD1; len: 15
CDR3nt: TGCGCCAGCAGCCAAAGACAGGGGGGAGCTTACGAGCAGTACTTC; CDR3aa: CASSQRQGGAYEQYF; abundance: -; v_gene: TRBV5-1; j_gene: TRBJ2-7; d_gene: TRBD1; len: 15
CDR3nt: TGTGCCAGCAGCCCGGATACCAATCAGCCCCAGCATTTT; CDR3aa: CASSPDTNQPQHF; abundance: -; v_gene: TRBV3-1; j_gene: TRBJ1-5; d_gene: -; len: 13
CDR3nt: TGCGCCAGCAGCCACGATGACGACAGAAGCACTGAAGCTTTCTTT; CDR3aa: CASSHDDDRSTEAFF; abundance: -; v_gene: TRBV4-3; j_gene: TRBJ1-1; d_gene: -; len: 15
CDR3nt: TGTGCCAGCGGGCGGGGGACAGGGGTTTCACCCCTCCACTTT; CDR3aa: CASGRGTGVSPLHF; abundance: -; v_gene: TRBV9; j_gene: TRBJ1-6; d_gene: TRBD1; len: 14
CDR3nt: TGCAGTGCTAGAGGCGGGGCCAGGCGCGAGCAGTACTTC; CDR3aa: CSARGGARREQYF; abundance: few; v_gene: TRBV20-1; j_gene: TRBJ2-7; d_gene: -; len: 13
CDR3nt: TGCGCCAGCAGCTTGGAGGGCCGGCGGGGGTCCCACACAGATACGCAGTATTTT; CDR3aa: CASSLEGRRGSHTDTQYF; abundance: -; v_gene: TRBV5-1; j_gene: TRBJ2-3; d_gene: TRBD2; len: 18
CDR3nt: TGTGCCAGCAGTTCGGACACAGGGGGCGCCCAGCCCCAGCATTTT; CDR3aa: CASSSDTGGAQPQHF; abundance: few; v_gene: TRBV12-3/TRBV12-4; j_gene: TRBJ1-5; d_gene: TRBD1; len: 15
CDR3nt: TGTGCCAGCAGCCCTAGGGGTGGAAACACCATATATTTT; CDR3aa: CASSPRGGNTIYF; abundance: few; v_gene: TRBV27; j_gene: TRBJ1-3; d_gene: -; len: 13
CDR3nt: TGTGCCAGCAGTCGCGGACAGGGATATGCTGGAAACACCATATATTTT; CDR3aa: CASSRGQGYAGNTIYF; abundance: -; v_gene: TRBV14; j_gene: TRBJ1-3; d_gene: TRBD1; len: 16